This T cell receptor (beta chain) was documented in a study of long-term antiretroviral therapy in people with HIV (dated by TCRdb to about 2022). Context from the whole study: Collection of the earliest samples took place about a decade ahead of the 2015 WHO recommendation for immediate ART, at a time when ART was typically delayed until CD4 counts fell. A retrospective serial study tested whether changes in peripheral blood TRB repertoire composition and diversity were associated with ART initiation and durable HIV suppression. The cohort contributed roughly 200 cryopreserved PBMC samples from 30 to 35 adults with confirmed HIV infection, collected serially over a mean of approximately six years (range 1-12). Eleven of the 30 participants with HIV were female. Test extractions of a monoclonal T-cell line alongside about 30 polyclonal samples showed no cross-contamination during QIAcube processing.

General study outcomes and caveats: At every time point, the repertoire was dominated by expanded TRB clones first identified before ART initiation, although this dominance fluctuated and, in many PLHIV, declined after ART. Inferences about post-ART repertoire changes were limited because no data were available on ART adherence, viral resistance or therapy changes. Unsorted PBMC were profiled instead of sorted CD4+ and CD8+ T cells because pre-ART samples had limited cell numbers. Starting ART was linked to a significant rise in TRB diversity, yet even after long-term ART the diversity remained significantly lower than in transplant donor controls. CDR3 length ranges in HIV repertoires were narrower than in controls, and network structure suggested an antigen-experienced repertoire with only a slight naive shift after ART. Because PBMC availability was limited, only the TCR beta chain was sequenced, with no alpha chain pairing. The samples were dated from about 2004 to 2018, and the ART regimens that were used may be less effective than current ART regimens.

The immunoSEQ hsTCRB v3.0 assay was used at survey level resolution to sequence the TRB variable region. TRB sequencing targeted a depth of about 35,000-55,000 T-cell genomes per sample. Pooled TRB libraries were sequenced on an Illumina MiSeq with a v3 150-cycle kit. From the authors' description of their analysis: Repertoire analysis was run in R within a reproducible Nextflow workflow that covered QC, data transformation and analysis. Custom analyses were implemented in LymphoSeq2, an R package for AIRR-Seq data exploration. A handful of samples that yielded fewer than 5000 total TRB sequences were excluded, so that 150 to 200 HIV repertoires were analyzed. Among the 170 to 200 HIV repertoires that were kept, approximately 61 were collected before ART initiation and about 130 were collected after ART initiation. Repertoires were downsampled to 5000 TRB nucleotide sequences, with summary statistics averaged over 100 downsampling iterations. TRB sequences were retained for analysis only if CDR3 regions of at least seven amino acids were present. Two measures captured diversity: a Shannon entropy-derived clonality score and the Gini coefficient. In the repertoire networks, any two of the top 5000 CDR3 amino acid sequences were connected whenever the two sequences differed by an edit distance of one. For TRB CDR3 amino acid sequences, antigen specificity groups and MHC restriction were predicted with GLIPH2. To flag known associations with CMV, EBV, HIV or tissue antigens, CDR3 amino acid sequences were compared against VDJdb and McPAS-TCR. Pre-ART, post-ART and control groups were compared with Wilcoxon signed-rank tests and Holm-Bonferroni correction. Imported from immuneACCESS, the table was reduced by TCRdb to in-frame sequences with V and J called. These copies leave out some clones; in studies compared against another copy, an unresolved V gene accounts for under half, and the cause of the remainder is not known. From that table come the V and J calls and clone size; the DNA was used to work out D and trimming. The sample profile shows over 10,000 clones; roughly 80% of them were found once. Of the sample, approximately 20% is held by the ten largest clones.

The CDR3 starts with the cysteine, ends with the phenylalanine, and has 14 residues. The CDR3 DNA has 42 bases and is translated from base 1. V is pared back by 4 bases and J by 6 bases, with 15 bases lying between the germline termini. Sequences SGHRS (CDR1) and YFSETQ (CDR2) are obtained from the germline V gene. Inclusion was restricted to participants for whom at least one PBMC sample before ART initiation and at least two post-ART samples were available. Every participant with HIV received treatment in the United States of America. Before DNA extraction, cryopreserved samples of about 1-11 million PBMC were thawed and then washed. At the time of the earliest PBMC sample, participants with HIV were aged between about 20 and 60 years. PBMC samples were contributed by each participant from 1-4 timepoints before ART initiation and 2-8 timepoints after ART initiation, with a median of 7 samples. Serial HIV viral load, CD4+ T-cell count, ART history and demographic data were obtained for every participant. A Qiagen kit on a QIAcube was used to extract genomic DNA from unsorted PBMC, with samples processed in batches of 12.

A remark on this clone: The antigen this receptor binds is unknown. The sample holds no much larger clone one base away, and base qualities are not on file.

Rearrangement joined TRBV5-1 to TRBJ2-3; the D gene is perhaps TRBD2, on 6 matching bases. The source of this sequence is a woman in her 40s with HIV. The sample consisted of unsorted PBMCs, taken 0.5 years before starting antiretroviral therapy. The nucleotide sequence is TGCGCCAGCAGCATCGGGACTCCCCTTGATACGCAGTATTTT. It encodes CASSIGTPLDTQYF.